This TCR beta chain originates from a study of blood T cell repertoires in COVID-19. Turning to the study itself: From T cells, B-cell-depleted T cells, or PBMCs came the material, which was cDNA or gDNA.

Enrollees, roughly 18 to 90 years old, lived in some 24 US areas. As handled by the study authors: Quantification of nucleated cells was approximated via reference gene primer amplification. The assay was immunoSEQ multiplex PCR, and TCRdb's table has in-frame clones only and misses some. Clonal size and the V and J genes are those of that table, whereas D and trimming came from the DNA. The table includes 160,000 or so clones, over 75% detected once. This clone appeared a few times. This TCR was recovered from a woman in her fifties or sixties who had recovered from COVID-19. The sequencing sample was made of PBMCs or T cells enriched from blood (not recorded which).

CDR3 nucleotides: TGTGCCAGCAGCTTAACACTGGCAGGGAACTATGGCTACACCTTC. Encoded protein: CASSLTLAGNYGYTF. The chain has TRBV7-9 and TRBJ1-2; D possibly corresponds to TRBD1 (5 bases). V lost 2 bases, J lost 2 bases, and 12 bases lay in between. This CDR3 is 15 amino acids long. Germline-derived CDR1 and CDR2 are SEHNR and FQNEAQ (reference sequence).